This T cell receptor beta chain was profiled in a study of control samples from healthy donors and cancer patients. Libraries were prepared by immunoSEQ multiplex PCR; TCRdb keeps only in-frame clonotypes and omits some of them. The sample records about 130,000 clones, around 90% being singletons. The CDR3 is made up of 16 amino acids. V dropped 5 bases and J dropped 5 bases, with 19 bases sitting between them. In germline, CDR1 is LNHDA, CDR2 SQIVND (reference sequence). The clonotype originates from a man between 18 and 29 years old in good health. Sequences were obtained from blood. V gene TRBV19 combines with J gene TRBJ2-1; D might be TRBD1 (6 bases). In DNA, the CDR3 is TGTGCCAGTAGTGAGGCAGCAGGGGAGTTCGACAATGAGCAGTTCTTC. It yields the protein CASSEAAGEFDNEQFF.